Each of the 3 T cell receptor beta chains below was sequenced from the same sample in a study of blood T cell repertoires in COVID-19. Some clones are missing from TCRdb's copy, which holds only in-frame ones; the method was immunoSEQ multiplex PCR. The data contain 200,000 or so clones, nearly 90% of them seen just once; the ten biggest clones take up around 2.3%. Sequencing input: PBMCs or T cells enriched from blood (not recorded which). Every receptor here comes from a woman aged 40 to 55 with acute COVID-19.

This clone was counted a few times. The chain combines TRBV6-2 or TRBV6-3 with TRBJ1-1, with TRBD1 identical over 11 bases. After removal of 2 bases from V and 12 bases from J, the junction contained 8 bases not matched to a gene. Germline CDR1 is MNHEY and CDR2 is SVGEGT. The CDR3 is 14 residues long. The CDR3 nucleotides are TGTGCCAGCAGTTACACTGGACAGGGGGCGATAACTTTCTTT. It yields the protein CASSYTGQGAITFF.

The chain carries TRBV2 and TRBJ2-3, with 12 bases fitting TRBD2. V trimming: 6 bases; J trimming: 2 bases; junction bases outside the gene matches: 9. CDR1 and CDR2 (germline): SNHLY, FYNNEI. The CDR3 runs 17 residues. The CDR3 DNA reads as TGTGCCAGCAGAGGCCTTACTAGCGGGGGGCCCACAGATACGCAGTATTTT. Its translation: CASRGLTSGGPTDTQYF.

The genes are TRBV29-1 and TRBJ2-3; tentative D call: TRBD2 (7 bases). Trimming stripped 4 bases from V and 2 bases from J, with 16 bases between. CDR3 length: 15 amino acids. Germline CDR1 is SQVTM and CDR2 is ANQGSEA. The CDR3 DNA is TGCAGCGTTGGGGTGGGGGGGGCCCCCACAGATACGCAGTATTTT. It is translated as CSVGVGGAPTDTQYF.